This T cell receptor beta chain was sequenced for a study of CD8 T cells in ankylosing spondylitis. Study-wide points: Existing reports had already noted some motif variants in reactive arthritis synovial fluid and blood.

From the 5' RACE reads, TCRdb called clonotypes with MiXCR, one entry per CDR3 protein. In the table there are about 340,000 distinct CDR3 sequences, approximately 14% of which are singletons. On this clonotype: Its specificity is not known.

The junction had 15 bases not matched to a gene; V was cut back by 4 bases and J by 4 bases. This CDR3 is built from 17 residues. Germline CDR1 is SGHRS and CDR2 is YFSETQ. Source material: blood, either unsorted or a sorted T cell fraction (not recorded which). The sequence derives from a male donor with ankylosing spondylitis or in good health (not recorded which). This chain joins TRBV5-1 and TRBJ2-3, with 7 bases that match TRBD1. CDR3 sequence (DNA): TGCGCCAGCAGCAGTGACAGGGAACCCCTCGTAGCAGATACGCAGTATTTT. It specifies CASSSDREPLVADTQYF.